This TCR beta chain was captured in a study of blood T cell repertoires in COVID-19. TCRdb's copy holds only in-frame clones and misses some; the assay was immunoSEQ multiplex PCR. In the table there are under 250,000 clones, around 78% of which are singletons. Trimming stripped 0 bases from V and 4 bases from J, with 13 bases between. The CDR3 is made up of 16 amino acids. CDR1 and CDR2 from the germline V gene are MNHNS and SASEGT. The receptor comes from a woman in her 70s with active or convalescent COVID-19. This sequence joins TRBV6-1 and TRBJ1-3; D uncertain. Sequencing was performed on peripheral blood. The DNA of the CDR3 is TGTGCCAGCAGTGAAGCCGGGGTAGCTAGGGGAAACACCATATATTTT. Protein sequence: CASSEAGVARGNTIYF.